These T cell receptor beta chains were read from a single sample in a study of shared clonotypes between healthy human individuals. Repertoires were generated with immunoSEQ multiplex PCR, while TCRdb's copy carries only in-frame clones and drops some. The sample yields hundreds of thousands of clones, around 73% seen once. The sequencing sample was made of memory CD4+ T cells sorted from blood. The receptors shown here come from a woman in her thirties in good health. Each CDR3 is given with its conserved first and last residue. D genes are given only for firm matches. Clone size is given for some rows only: seen once, a few or many times, or a class if the clone is expanded.

D gene,V gene,J gene,clone size,CDR3 DNA,CDR3 protein
NA,TRBV5-1,TRBJ2-1,NA,TGCGCCAGCAGCTTCGACAATGAGCAGTTCTTC,CASSFDNEQFF
NA,TRBV10-1,TRBJ2-3,NA,TGCGCCAGCAGTAGAACAGACCCCACAGATACGCAGTATTTT,CASSRTDPTDTQYF
TRBD2,TRBV10-3,TRBJ2-7,few,TGTGCCACCCTCAGCGGGAGGGCCCGGAACGAGCAGTACTTC,CATLSGRARNEQYF
NA,TRBV5-1,TRBJ2-5,NA,TGCGCCAGCAGCTCGGGACGGATGGGGGAGACCCAGTACTTC,CASSSGRMGETQYF
NA,TRBV25-1,TRBJ2-7,NA,TGTGCCAGCGAAGGAGGGGCCTACGAGCAGTACTTC,CASEGGAYEQYF
TRBD1,TRBV19,TRBJ1-1,NA,TGTGCCAGTAGTCCAGGGGGCGCGACCACTGAAGCTTTCTTT,CASSPGGATTEAFF
NA,TRBV28,TRBJ1-1,once,TGTGCCAGCAGTTGGATCAGGGGCAGCACTGAAGCTTTCTTT,CASSWIRGSTEAFF
NA,TRBV6-5,TRBJ1-1,once,TGTGCCAGCAGCACCAATGAGAACACTGAAGCTTTCTTT,CASSTNENTEAFF
NA,TRBV7-3,TRBJ2-2,NA,TGTGCCAGCAGCTTCTCTCCCAACACCGGGGAGCTGTTTTTT,CASSFSPNTGELFF
NA,TRBV7-8,TRBJ2-3,once,TGTGCCAGCAGCTTAGAACGGATCCCAGATACGCAGTATTTT,CASSLERIPDTQYF
NA,TRBV5-1,TRBJ1-4,NA,TGCGCCAGCAGCTTTACGGACGGTAGGAATGAAAAACTGTTTTTT,CASSFTDGRNEKLFF
TRBD2,TRBV5-1,TRBJ2-1,once,TGCGCCAGCAGCACGGGACTAGCGGGAGTAGGCAATGAGCAGTTCTTC,CASSTGLAGVGNEQFF
TRBD2,TRBV27,TRBJ2-4,NA,TGTGCCAGCAATAGTCCGGGCGGGGGATTAGCCAAAAACATTCAGTACTTC,CASNSPGGGLAKNIQYF
NA,TRBV19,TRBJ2-7,few,TGTGCCAGTAGTCGGACAATGCGGGTGTACGAGCAGTACTTC,CASSRTMRVYEQYF
TRBD1,TRBV7-7,TRBJ1-1,NA,TGTGCCAGCAGCCAGGGACAGGCGAACACTGAAGCTTTCTTT,CASSQGQANTEAFF
NA,TRBV6-1,TRBJ2-5,NA,TGTGCCAGCAGCCCTCAAGAGACCCAGTACTTC,CASSPQETQYF
TRBD1,TRBV5-1,TRBJ1-1,NA,TGCGCCAGCAGCGACTGGACAGGGGGCGTAGTGGGAACTGAAGCTTTCTTT,CASSDWTGGVVGTEAFF
TRBD2,TRBV7-9,TRBJ2-3,NA,TGTGCCAGCAGCTATAGCGGGGAAGATACGCAGTATTTT,CASSYSGEDTQYF
TRBD1,TRBV25-1,TRBJ2-3,once,TGTGCCAGCAGTAAGGACAGGGGCACAGATACGCAGTATTTT,CASSKDRGTDTQYF
TRBD2,TRBV5-1,TRBJ2-3,few,TGCGCCAGCAGCGCGCCTAGCGGAGATACGCAGTATTTT,CASSAPSGDTQYF
TRBD2,TRBV27,TRBJ2-7,NA,TGTGCCAGCAGTTTGAGCGGGGCTAGCGGGGCCACCTACGAGCAGTACTTC,CASSLSGASGATYEQYF
NA,TRBV28,TRBJ1-5,NA,TGTGCCAGCATGGAGAACCGGGGACGAAGTCAGCCCCAGCATTTT,CASMENRGRSQPQHF
TRBD1,TRBV5-1,TRBJ2-1,NA,TGCGCCAGCAGCTTAGGGACAGGATACAATGAGCAGTTCTTC,CASSLGTGYNEQFF
NA,TRBV19,TRBJ1-5,NA,TGTGCCAGTAGGGGGGATTTCAATCAGCCCCAGCATTTT,CASRGDFNQPQHF
TRBD1,TRBV6-5,TRBJ1-1,NA,TGTGCCACTCGGACAGGGGACACTGAAGCTTTCTTT,CATRTGDTEAFF
NA,TRBV7-9,TRBJ2-5,NA,TGTGCCAGCAGCTTAAGTGCCAGTCCAGAGACCCAGTACTTC,CASSLSASPETQYF
NA,TRBV11-2,TRBJ1-2,NA,TGTGCCAGCAGCTTACAGGAGGGGTATGGCTACACCTTC,CASSLQEGYGYTF
NA,TRBV6-5,TRBJ1-5,NA,TGTGCCAGCATCAGGATGCGGGATCAGCCCCAGCATTTT,CASIRMRDQPQHF
NA,TRBV11-2,TRBJ2-3,NA,TGTGCCAGCAGCTCGACCCCCAGGGAAGGTACGCAGTATTTT,CASSSTPREGTQYF
TRBD1,TRBV19,TRBJ1-2,NA,TGTGCCAGTACGGAAACAGGGGGCGCGGATGGCTACACCTTC,CASTETGGADGYTF
NA,TRBV27,TRBJ2-7,once,TGTGCCAGCAGTCCTCGACAGGGGACTACCCTCAACGAGCAGTACTTC,CASSPRQGTTLNEQYF
TRBD2,TRBV5-5,TRBJ2-7,many,TGTGCCAGCAGCTTGACAACGGGAGGGCCTTTCGAGCAGTACTTC,CASSLTTGGPFEQYF
NA,TRBV27,TRBJ2-7,NA,TGTGCCAGCCGGGACAACTCCTACGAGCAGTACTTC,CASRDNSYEQYF
NA,TRBV7-9,TRBJ1-4,NA,TGTGCCAGCAGCTCGACAGGCTATAATGAAAAACTGTTTTTT,CASSSTGYNEKLFF
TRBD1,TRBV13,TRBJ2-1,few,TGTGCCAGCAGCCCGTCCGGGACAGGTTACAATGAGCAGTTCTTC,CASSPSGTGYNEQFF
NA,TRBV25-1,TRBJ2-7,once,TGTGCCAGCAGCGAGGTCCGAGGCATCTCCTACGAGCAGTACTTC,CASSEVRGISYEQYF
TRBD1,TRBV11-2,TRBJ2-3,NA,TGTGCCACCTCGACAGGGGCTATAGATACGCAGTATTTT,CATSTGAIDTQYF
NA,TRBV6-5,TRBJ1-2,NA,TGTGCCAGCAGTTACCGTAAAGACAGGCTCTATGGCTACACCTTC,CASSYRKDRLYGYTF
TRBD1,TRBV2,TRBJ2-5,NA,TGTGCCAGCAACGAGGAGGCAGGGGGCTTAGAGACCCAGTACTTC,CASNEEAGGLETQYF
TRBD1,TRBV19,TRBJ1-5,NA,TGTGCCAGTAGTAGGGCAGGGGGCGTCAATCAGCCCCAGCATTTT,CASSRAGGVNQPQHF
TRBD1,TRBV6-1,TRBJ1-4,NA,TGTGCCAGCAGTGCACAGGGGGCCGGTTATGAAAAACTGTTTTTT,CASSAQGAGYEKLFF
TRBD1,TRBV6-1,TRBJ1-2,NA,TGTGCCAGCAAGCAGGACAGGGTTTACACCTTC,CASKQDRVYTF
TRBD1,TRBV6-5,TRBJ2-7,many,TGTGCCAGCAGTTTCGGACAGGACTACGAGCAGTACTTC,CASSFGQDYEQYF
NA,TRBV6-5,TRBJ1-6,NA,TGTGCCAGCAGTTATGGTGGCTCTTCACCCCTCCACTTT,CASSYGGSSPLHF
TRBD2,TRBV19,TRBJ2-7,few,TGTGCCAGTAAGAAGCGGGAGACGGGGTACGAGCAGTACTTC,CASKKRETGYEQYF
NA,TRBV28,TRBJ1-5,NA,TGTGCCAGCAGTTCAACCCCCGATCAGCCCCAGCATTTT,CASSSTPDQPQHF
TRBD1,TRBV7-8,TRBJ2-2,NA,TGTGGCACAGGGGGCCCCGGGGAGCTGTTTTTT,CGTGGPGELFF
NA,TRBV10-3,TRBJ2-5,NA,TGTGCCACAGGGCCCATGGGACGAGAGGAGACCCAGTACTTC,CATGPMGREETQYF
TRBD1,TRBV5-1,TRBJ1-1,many,TGCGCCAGCAGCGGCGACAGGGGGTGGGCTGAAGCTTTCTTT,CASSGDRGWAEAFF
TRBD1,TRBV5-1,TRBJ1-5,NA,TGCGCCAGCAGCTTGTGGACAGGGGTCGATCAGCCCCAGCATTTT,CASSLWTGVDQPQHF
NA,TRBV30,TRBJ1-2,once,TGTGCCTGGAGTACACAGGTGGGCGGCTACACCTTC,CAWSTQVGGYTF
NA,TRBV29-1,TRBJ2-6,NA,TGCAGCGTTGCGGTGGGTGGGGCCAACGTCCTGACTTTC,CSVAVGGANVLTF
NA,TRBV5-1,TRBJ2-3,NA,TGCGCCAGCTACTCAGGGGTGACTAGCACAGATACGCAGTATTTT,CASYSGVTSTDTQYF
TRBD1,TRBV29-1,TRBJ2-3,NA,TGCAGCGTACGATCCGGGACAGCGTTCGACGGCACAGATACGCAGTATTTT,CSVRSGTAFDGTDTQYF
NA,TRBV5-1,TRBJ2-1,NA,TGCGCCAGCAGCTTGGACAGCCAGTCCTACAATGAGCAGTTCTTC,CASSLDSQSYNEQFF